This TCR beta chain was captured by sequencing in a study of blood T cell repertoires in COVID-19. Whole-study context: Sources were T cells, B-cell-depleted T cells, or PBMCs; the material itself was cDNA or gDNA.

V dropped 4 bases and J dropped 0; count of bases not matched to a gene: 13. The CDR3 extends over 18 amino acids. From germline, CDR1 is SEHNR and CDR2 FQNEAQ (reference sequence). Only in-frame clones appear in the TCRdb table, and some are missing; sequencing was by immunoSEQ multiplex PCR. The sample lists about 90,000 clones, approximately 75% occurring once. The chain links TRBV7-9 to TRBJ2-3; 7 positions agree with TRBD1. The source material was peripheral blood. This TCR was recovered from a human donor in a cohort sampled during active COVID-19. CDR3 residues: CASSSRGGGRGSTDTQYF. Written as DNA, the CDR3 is TGTGCCAGCAGCTCCAGAGGGGGCGGCAGGGGAAGCACAGATACGCAGTATTTT.